A single sample is the source of the 24 T cell receptor beta chains below, sequenced in a study of cytomegalovirus exposure and HLA in healthy donors. Vbeta (60) and Jbeta (13) primers were used in the PCR. The table came from immunoSEQ multiplex PCR; TCRdb's copy has only in-frame clones and leaves some out. The sample contains 83,000 or so clones, about four fifths of which appear only once. Material for sequencing was PBMCs. The receptors were gathered from a woman aged 40 to 50 in good health and CMV-seropositive.

This chain connects TRBV5-8 to TRBJ2-1; no reliable D call. CDR3 length equals 12 residues. Trimming stripped 6 bases from V and 6 bases from J, with 10 bases between. The germline V gene has CDR1 SGHTS and CDR2 YDEGEE. In nucleotides, the CDR3 is TGTGCCAGCACTCCCTCCCTCAATGAGCAGTTCTTC. It encodes CASTPSLNEQFF.

The rearrangement uses TRBV5-4 and TRBJ2-7; 12 bases are shared with TRBD2. V gave up 4 bases and J gave up 2 bases; unmatched junction bases: 7. CDR1 is SGHNT and CDR2 is YYREEE in the germline V gene (reference sequence). The CDR3 is 16 residues long. CDR3 amino acids: CASSTTSGGNPYEQYF. CDR3 coding DNA: TGTGCCAGCAGCACCACTAGCGGGGGGAACCCCTACGAGCAGTACTTC.

The chain carries TRBV2 and TRBJ1-5; 7 bases agree with TRBD1. This CDR3 region has 14 residues. Trimming took 3 bases from V and 4 from J; bases not matched to a gene: 3. In germline, CDR1 is SNHLY, CDR2 FYNNEI. The CDR3: CASSDRDRNQPQHF. CDR3 nucleotide sequence: TGTGCCAGCAGTGACAGGGACAGAAATCAGCCCCAGCATTTT.

The sample holds many counts of this clone. This rearrangement joins TRBV19 to TRBJ1-5; D unclear. The CDR3 runs to 13 residues. V dropped 2 bases and J dropped 4 bases, with 6 bases sitting between them. CDR1 is LNHDA and CDR2 is SQIVND in the germline V gene (reference sequence). CDR3 bases: TGTGCCAGTAGTATACCGGGTAATCAGCCCCAGCATTTT. Residues: CASSIPGNQPQHF.

V is TRBV7-2 and J is TRBJ2-7, with 7 bases that match TRBD1. The CDR3 runs to 14 residues. Unmatched junction bases numbered 6, after V lost 2 bases and J lost 5 bases. Germline CDR1 reads SGHTA; CDR2 reads FQGNSA. The CDR3 reads CASSLTGEGNEQYF. CDR3 in DNA: TGTGCCAGCAGCTTAACAGGGGAAGGCAACGAGCAGTACTTC.

The chain is built from TRBV11-3 and TRBJ1-1; D gene uncertain. The CDR3 totals 14 residues. V was cut by 0 bases and J by 3 bases, with 8 bases left in between. Germline CDR1 SGHNT, CDR2 YENEEA. The CDR3 DNA reads as TGTGCCAGCAGCTTAGATTCCCGTCACACTGAAGCTTTCTTT. This codes for CASSLDSRHTEAFF.

This chain joins TRBV29-1 and TRBJ2-7; weak D call: TRBD1 (5 bases). Trimming removed 4 bases from V and 3 bases from J, with 10 bases in between. This CDR3 has 12 residues. Germline CDR1 SQVTM, CDR2 ANQGSEA. DNA for the CDR3: TGCAGCGTTGCCAGGGAAGGCTACGAGCAGTACTTC. It codes for CSVAREGYEQYF.

V is TRBV5-4 and J is TRBJ1-2, with 10 bases that match TRBD1. The trim removed 7 bases at V and 4 bases at J, leaving 13 bases unmatched. In germline, CDR1 is SGHNT, CDR2 YYREEE (reference sequence). The CDR3 is made up of 16 amino acids. The CDR3, as DNA: TGTGCCAGCCGTCCTCCCGGGACAGGGGATTTCTATGGCTACACCTTC. Protein sequence: CASRPPGTGDFYGYTF.

The chain couples TRBV21-1 to TRBJ2-2; the listed D gene, TRBD2, was not tested against the DNA. TRBV21-1 is noted as a pseudogene. The CDR3 sequence is 17 residues long. This CDR3 reads CASSNGSGLALTGELFF. In DNA form, the CDR3 reads TGTGCCAGCAGCAATGGATCCGGACTAGCGTTAACCGGGGAGCTGTTTTTT.

The genes are TRBV6-5 and TRBJ1-4, with D possibly matching TRBD1 (5 bases). The germline CDR1 and CDR2 sequences are MNHEY and SVGAGI. The ends were cut back, 0 bases at V and 5 bases at J, with 10 bases in the middle. This CDR3 region has 15 residues. The CDR3 is CASSYSMGGNEKLFF. The CDR3 nucleotides are TGTGCCAGCAGTTACTCGATGGGGGGGAATGAAAAACTGTTTTTT.

In this sample, this clone turned up a few times. The chain is built from TRBV9 and TRBJ2-7; 11 nucleotides align to TRBD2. The CDR3 runs to 16 residues. V lost 4 bases to trimming and J lost 2 bases; unmatched junction nucleotides: 8. The germline V gene has CDR1 SGDLS and CDR2 YYNGEE. CDR3 bases: TGTGCCAGCAGCCCCCCCACTAGCGGGGGACCCTACGAGCAGTACTTC. This codes for CASSPPTSGGPYEQYF.

The rearrangement links TRBV10-3 to TRBJ2-2, with 8 bases fitting TRBD1. J lost 5 bases, V lost 3 bases, and 11 bases had no gene match. The CDR3 sequence is 17 residues long. CDR1 is ENHRY, CDR2 SYGVKD, per germline. For the CDR3, the DNA is TGTGCCATCAGTGACCAAAGGACAGGGTCGAGAACCGGGGAGCTGTTTTTT. Translating gives CAISDQRTGSRTGELFF.

The chain recombines TRBV5-6 with TRBJ2-2; D is possibly TRBD1 (5 bases). This CDR3 is 17 amino acids long. Germline CDR1 is SGHDT and CDR2 is YYEEEE. Trimming pared 0 bases from V and 0 bases from J, leaving 12 bases between. DNA for the CDR3: TGTGCCAGCAGCTTGGACAGGCTCGTAACGAACACCGGGGAGCTGTTTTTT. Translated: CASSLDRLVTNTGELFF.

Concerning this clone: Other DNA sequences in this sample translate to the same CDR3. The chain joins TRBV5-1 to TRBJ1-1; TRBD1 matches at 9 bases. With 2 bases clipped from V and 5 bases from J, the junction kept 4 bases outside the gene matches. The CDR3 extends over 14 amino acids. Looked up from germline, CDR1 is SGHRS and CDR2 is YFSETQ. The CDR3 nucleotides are TGCGCCAGCAGCTTAGGACAGGGGTGGACTGAAGCTTTCTTT. Amino acid sequence: CASSLGQGWTEAFF.

There are a few counts of this clone. The chain recombines TRBV9 with TRBJ1-5, with D perhaps TRBD1 (6 bases). The V end was cut by 7 bases, the J end by 4 bases, with 15 bases between. The CDR3 is 14 amino acids. Germline CDR1 and CDR2: SGDLS and YYNGEE. CDR3: CASSVGGGNQPQHF. Here the CDR3 DNA reads TGTGCCAGCTCCGTGGGAGGGGGTAATCAGCCCCAGCATTTT.

This clone was detected only a few times. V usage is TRBV7-9 and J usage is TRBJ1-6; D is unresolved. The V and J ends lost 5 bases and 11 bases respectively, with 10 bases between them. The CDR3 is 12 residues long. Germline values: CDR1 SEHNR, CDR2 FQNEAQ (reference sequence). Here the CDR3 reads CASSPAAPPLHF. The CDR3, as DNA: TGTGCCAGCAGCCCAGCGGCTCCACCCCTCCACTTT.

Only one count was recorded for this clone. The chain combines TRBV27 with TRBJ1-2; tentatively, D is TRBD1 (5 bases). This CDR3 has 14 amino acids. The germline CDR1 and CDR2 sequences are MNHEY and SMNVEV (reference sequence). The V gene lost 7 bases and the J gene lost 4 bases, with 16 bases spanning the gap. CDR3 coding DNA: TGTGCCAGCACCGCACTCGGGGGTGGCTATGGCTACACCTTC. This encodes CASTALGGGYGYTF.

The J gene is TRBJ2-3, the V gene TRBV7-3, with D maybe TRBD1 (5 bases). Looked up from germline, CDR1 is SGHTA and CDR2 is FQGTGA. V lost 1 base and J lost 2, with 10 bases in between. The CDR3 consists of 15 residues. The DNA for the CDR3 is TGTGCCAGCAGCTTAAAGGGGCGGAACACAGATACGCAGTATTTT. Protein sequence: CASSLKGRNTDTQYF.

This chain joins TRBV6-1 and TRBJ2-7; 13 positions match TRBD2. The CDR3 covers 15 residues. In germline, CDR1 is MNHNS, CDR2 SASEGT. V gave up 5 bases and J gave up 0 bases; unmatched junction bases: 1. DNA for the CDR3: TGTGCCAGCAGTCGACTAGCGGGAGGCTCCTACGAGCAGTACTTC. This translates into CASSRLAGGSYEQYF.

The rearrangement joins TRBV6-1 to TRBJ2-5; D call uncertain. Germline V gene data show CDR1 as MNHNS and CDR2 as SASEGT. This CDR3 is built from 14 residues. Trimming stripped 5 bases from V and 0 bases from J, with 10 bases between. CDR3 amino acids: CASSRREDQETQYF. CDR3 nucleotide sequence: TGTGCCAGCAGTAGGAGAGAGGACCAAGAGACCCAGTACTTC.

The chain uses TRBV4-3 and TRBJ2-7, with 9 bases matching TRBD2. The CDR3 is made up of 16 amino acids. The germline V gene has CDR1 LGHNA and CDR2 YSLEER. V was pared by 4 bases and J by 2 bases, with 9 bases of the junction left unmatched. The CDR3 sequence is CASSRDWASGAYEQYF. The CDR3 region has the DNA TGCGCCAGCAGCCGCGACTGGGCTAGCGGGGCCTACGAGCAGTACTTC.

Concerning this clone: The conserved phenylalanine or tryptophan normally closing the CDR3 is absent here, so this likely arose from a read error. This chain joins TRBV4-1 and TRBJ1-5; no definite D call. The V and J ends lost 0 bases and 11 bases respectively, with 14 bases between them. Per the germline V gene, CDR1 is MGHRA and CDR2 is YSYEKL. The CDR3 runs to 14 residues. CDR3 DNA sequence: TGCGCCAGCAGCCAAGATCCCACTATCGACTCCCAGCATGTT. Amino acids: CASSQDPTIDSQHV.

This sequence joins TRBV7-9 and TRBJ2-7; no reliable D call. Germline V gives CDR1 SEHNR, CDR2 FQNEAQ (reference sequence). This CDR3 has 14 amino acids. The V end was cut by 1 base, the J end by 0 bases, with 7 bases between. CDR3 sequence (DNA): TGTGCCAGCAGCTTAGTCGGTGGCTCCTACGAGCAGTACTTC. Translating gives CASSLVGGSYEQYF. Supplemented by reference TRBV7-9 and TRBJ2-7, the full variable domain reads DTGVSQNPRHKITKRGQNVTFRCDPISEHNRLYWYRQTLGQGPEFLTYFQNEAQLEKSRLLSDRFSAERPKGSFSTLEIQRTEQGDSAMYLCASSLVGGSYEQYFGPGTRLTVT.

This clone was seen a single time. This chain uses TRBV5-1 with TRBJ1-1; D is unclear. The germline V gene has CDR1 SGHRS and CDR2 YFSETQ. The CDR3 covers 14 residues. V lost 3 bases and J 1 base, leaving 10 bases between the germline ends. DNA for the CDR3: TGCGCCAGCAGCTGGGTTTCTAGGAACACTGAAGCTTTCTTT. Amino acids: CASSWVSRNTEAFF.